This T cell receptor beta chain was recorded in a study of cytomegalovirus exposure and HLA in healthy donors. General observations from the study: Among CMV-associated TCR beta chains, most appeared HLA-restricted in a later analysis. One later analysis reportedly identified an Asian-associated ancestry cluster that showed fewer N-insertions than the roughly 720-donor mean. It has been reported that TCR beta sequences accurately predicted the HLA-A and HLA-B alleles of most subjects.

This CDR3 spans 15 amino acids. J was trimmed by 9 bases and V by 5 bases; bases with no gene match: 9. Germline CDR1 reads SEHNR; CDR2 reads FQNEAQ (reference sequence). Worth noting for this clone: Antigen unknown.

Vbeta (60) and Jbeta (13) primers were used in the PCR. TCRdb keeps only in-frame clones here, not all; method: immunoSEQ multiplex PCR. In the table there are about 170,000 clones, about 75% of which are singletons. The sequence came from a woman aged 50 to 60 in good health and CMV-seropositive. The chain combines TRBV7-9 with TRBJ1-6, with 8 nucleotides matching TRBD1. Material for sequencing was PBMCs. The CDR3 nucleotides read TGTGCCAGCAGCGCGGGGGACAGGTCTAGTTCACCCCTCCACTTT. Protein product: CASSAGDRSSSPLHF.